This T cell receptor beta chain was sequenced for a study of PD-1 blockade in classical Hodgkin lymphoma. Study observations and caveats: Patients who began taking nivolumab under 1 year after ASCT were left out.

A note on this clone: Its target is not known.

Relapse after autologous stem cell transplantation occurred in every patient, and brentuximab vedotin exposure varied. Germline assignment: CDR1 ENHRY and CDR2 SYGVKD. The CDR3 is 13 amino acids. V shed 10 bases and J shed 1 base, with 13 bases lying between them. Measured with immunoSEQ multiplex PCR; TCRdb has only the in-frame clones, and not every one. The data show some 150,000 clones, about four fifths seen once. The source was peripheral blood mononuclear cells (PBMCs), collected before the second cycle of nivolumab. The J gene is TRBJ1-2, the V gene TRBV10-3; D ambiguous. The TCR was taken from a human donor with classical Hodgkin lymphoma. The CDR3 sequence is CATRLTDNYGYTF. CDR3 coding DNA: TGTGCCACCAGACTAACGGATAACTATGGCTACACCTTC.